This T cell receptor (beta chain) was retrieved from a study of cytomegalovirus exposure and HLA in healthy donors. Use of 60 Vbeta and 13 Jbeta primers characterized the PCR. Only in-frame clones appear in the TCRdb table, and some are missing; sequencing was by immunoSEQ multiplex PCR. This sample has fewer than 130,000 clones; around four fifths occur once, and the top ten carry around 6.6%. V lost 5 bases to trimming and J lost 3 bases, with 13 bases between them. This CDR3 spans 14 amino acids. CDR1 and CDR2 (germline): SEHNR, FQNEAQ (reference sequence). The TCR originated in a man under 40 in good health and CMV-seropositive. Sequencing was done on a sample of PBMCs. The chain is built from TRBV7-9 and TRBJ1-1, with D perhaps matching TRBD1 (6 bases). Here the CDR3 DNA reads TGTGCCAGCAGCCCCGGGAGGGGGGACACTGAAGCTTTCTTT. It specifies CASSPGRGDTEAFF.